This T cell receptor (beta chain) was identified in a study of early T cells in non-severe SARS-CoV-2 infection (dated by TCRdb to about 2021). Background on the whole study: TCR sequencing used bulk RNA from unsorted whole blood, so alpha and beta chains could not be paired.

The germline V gene (reference sequence) supplies CDR1 LNHDA and CDR2 SQIVND. V and J are truncated by 3 bases and 4 bases respectively, leaving an intervening sequence of 10 bases. Including the terminal cysteine and phenylalanine, the CDR3 comprises 14 residues. Of the read, only the CDR3 DNA is kept; its 42 bases are in frame from base 1. Overall results and qualifications from the work: VDJdb matching was skewed toward anti-spike CD8 responses, so virus-specific expansions were likely underestimated and private and CD4 specificities were missed.

The library came from 5' RACE. Reads for this sample came from a NextSeq 500. The TCR library protocol attached unique molecular identifiers to individual cDNA molecules to correct for sequencing error and PCR bias. Sequencing covered both TCR alpha and beta chains, and within each sample the abundances of alpha and beta sequences were tightly co-correlated. From the authors' description of their analysis: Decombinator V4 was used to annotate TCR sequences for V gene, J gene and CDR3. TCRs were defined as expanded if a significant change between any two time points was detected under a Poisson model with p below 0.0001. TCR abundances were normalised to the total number of TCRs sequenced per sample and expressed as counts per million. TRAV1-2 paired with TRAJ12, TRAJ20 or TRAJ33 defined MAIT TCRs, while TRAV10 paired with TRAJ18 defined iNKT TCRs. VDJdb, accessed on 1 November 2021, was searched for TCRs annotated for CMV, EBV and SARS-CoV-2, and TCRs annotated for more than one antigen were excluded. The public reads were quality trimmed at Q25 with fastp and then assembled into clones with MiXCR by TCRdb, keeping productive beta chains. Each record represents a unique CDR3 protein, reported with the most common genes and DNA among its rows. The authors' filters were not applied to this entry. The sample table records 70,000 or so distinct CDR3 sequences; roughly 4.9% of these occur just once. Around 3.4% of the sample goes to the ten largest clones.

This was a case-control study nested in a cohort of healthcare workers in London, UK, who had nasopharyngeal swab PCR tests and blood samples taken every week. Healthcare workers were recruited between 23 and 31 March 2020, during the week of the UK lockdown, and were followed weekly for up to about 15 weeks. This clonotype has at least ten counts. Its specific antigen is unknown. The record has no base qualities; no much larger clone is one base away. This receptor was taken from an adult who was a healthcare worker with PCR-confirmed SARS-CoV-2 infection or an uninfected control (not recorded which). The donor label of this sample is uncertain. The sample in question was whole blood, obtained at baseline. Here the chain combines TRBV19 and TRBJ2-1, with the D gene not confidently named. The bases are TGTGCCAGTAGTATGCGAGCTGATTACAATGAGCAGTTCTTC. This encodes CASSMRADYNEQFF. The variable domain in full, with residues beyond the CDR3 obtained from the reference TRBV19 and TRBJ2-1 genes, is DGGITQSPKYLFRKEGQNVTLSCEQNLNHDAMYWYRQDPGQGLRLIYYSQIVNDFQKGDIAEGYSVSREKKESFPLTVTSAQKNPTAFYLCASSMRADYNEQFFGPGTRLTVL.